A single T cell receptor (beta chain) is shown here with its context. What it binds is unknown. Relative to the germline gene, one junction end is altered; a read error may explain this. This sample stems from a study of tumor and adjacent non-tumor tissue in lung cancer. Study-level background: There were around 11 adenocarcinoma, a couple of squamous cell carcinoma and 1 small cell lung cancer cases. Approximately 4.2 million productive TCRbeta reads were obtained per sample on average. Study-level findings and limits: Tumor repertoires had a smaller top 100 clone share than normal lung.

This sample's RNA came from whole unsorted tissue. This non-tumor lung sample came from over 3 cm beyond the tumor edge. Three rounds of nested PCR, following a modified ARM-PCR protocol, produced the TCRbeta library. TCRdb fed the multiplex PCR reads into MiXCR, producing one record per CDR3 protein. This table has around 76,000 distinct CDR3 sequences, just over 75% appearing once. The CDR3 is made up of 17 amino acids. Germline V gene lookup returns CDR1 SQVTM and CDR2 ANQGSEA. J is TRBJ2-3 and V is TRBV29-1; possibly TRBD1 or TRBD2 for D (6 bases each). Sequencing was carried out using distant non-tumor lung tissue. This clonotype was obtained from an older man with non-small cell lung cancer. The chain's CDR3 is CSLLTYVTRGDTDTQYF. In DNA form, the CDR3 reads TGCAGCTTACTCACATATGTGACAAGGGGGGACACAGATACGCAATATTTT.